The rows below give T cell receptor beta chains drawn from one sample of a study of shared clonotypes between healthy human individuals. Only in-frame clones appear in the TCRdb table, and some are missing; sequencing was by immunoSEQ multiplex PCR. The data show around 1.4 million clones, less than 99% seen once. The sequenced material came from naive CD4+ T cells sorted from blood. The receptor set was obtained from a young man in good health. Each CDR3 is given with its conserved first and last residue. A D gene is named only where the DNA matches it firmly. Part of the rows lack a size; the others show once, few, many or a class for expanded clones.

d_gene	abundance	v_gene	j_gene	CDR3aa	CDR3nt
TRBD1	once	TRBV5-4	TRBJ2-7	CASSLGVGTGFYEQYF	TGTGCCAGCAGCTTGGGCGTCGGGACAGGGTTCTACGAGCAGTACTTC
TRBD1	.	TRBV7-9	TRBJ1-1	CASSPRTGGPVTEAFF	TGTGCCAGCAGCCCCAGGACAGGCGGTCCTGTCACTGAAGCTTTCTTT
TRBD2	.	TRBV10-2	TRBJ2-1	CASSEGTSVEYNEQFF	TGCGCCAGCAGTGAGGGGACTAGCGTAGAGTACAATGAGCAGTTCTTC
TRBD2	.	TRBV5-1	TRBJ2-5	CASSFMPSGRPQETQYF	TGCGCCAGCAGCTTTATGCCTAGCGGGAGGCCCCAAGAGACCCAGTACTTC
.	.	TRBV6-1	TRBJ1-2	CASIRQDLHYGYTF	TGTGCCAGCATAAGACAGGATCTGCACTATGGCTACACCTTC
.	.	TRBV6-5	TRBJ2-1	CASRRQSSYNEQFF	TGTGCCAGCCGGCGACAGAGCTCCTACAATGAGCAGTTCTTC
.	.	TRBV19	TRBJ1-1	CASSMAVRFIGGDTEAFF	TGTGCCAGTAGTATGGCCGTCCGTTTCATAGGGGGGGACACTGAAGCTTTCTTT
TRBD2	.	TRBV2	TRBJ2-3	CASGWTSKGDTQYF	TGTGCCAGCGGCTGGACTAGCAAGGGAGATACGCAGTATTTT
TRBD2	.	TRBV29-1	TRBJ2-3	CSVSGLAGKTDTQYF	TGCAGCGTCTCCGGACTAGCCGGGAAAACAGATACGCAGTATTTT
TRBD2	.	TRBV7-6	TRBJ2-2	CASSLVLAAGLSITGELFF	TGTGCCAGCAGCTTAGTTCTTGCAGCGGGATTGAGTATCACCGGGGAGCTGTTTTTT
.	.	TRBV18	TRBJ1-3	CASSPRAIGAIYF	TGTGCCAGCTCACCTCGGGCCATCGGGGCCATATATTTT
.	.	TRBV7-2	TRBJ2-7	CASSRSYEQYF	TGTGCCAGCAGTAGGAGCTACGAGCAGTACTTC
.	.	TRBV29-1	TRBJ2-1	CSVEDGNEQFF	TGCAGCGTTGAAGATGGGAATGAGCAGTTCTTC
TRBD2	.	TRBV7-2	TRBJ2-3	CASSLLSLSGGRATDTQYF	TGTGCCAGCAGCTTACTAAGCCTCTCTGGCGGGAGGGCAACCGATACGCAGTATTTT
.	.	TRBV7-9	TRBJ2-2	CASSLAHTGELFF	TGTGCCAGCAGCTTAGCTCACACCGGGGAGCTGTTTTTT
TRBD1	.	TRBV11-2	TRBJ2-1	CASSSTGGSNEQFF	TGTGCCAGCAGCTCTACAGGGGGCTCGAATGAGCAGTTCTTC
TRBD2	once	TRBV14	TRBJ2-7	CASSRKTGVIAGGREQYF	TGTGCCAGCAGCCGAAAGACGGGGGTAATCGCGGGAGGGCGCGAGCAGTACTTC
TRBD2	.	TRBV9	TRBJ2-7	CASSFLAGGSGEQYF	TGTGCCAGCAGCTTCTTAGCGGGAGGTTCGGGCGAGCAGTACTTC
TRBD2	once	TRBV6-1	TRBJ2-7	CASSVTSGSYEQYF	TGTGCCAGCAGTGTCACTAGCGGGAGCTACGAGCAGTACTTC
.	.	TRBV5-1	TRBJ2-5	CASSLEAGGHQETQYF	TGCGCCAGCAGCTTGGAGGCAGGGGGGCACCAAGAGACCCAGTACTTC
.	.	TRBV5-4	TRBJ2-7	CASSLGTRTYEQYF	TGTGCCAGCAGCTTGGGGACCCGGACCTACGAGCAGTACTTC
.	.	TRBV2	TRBJ1-1	CASLGAGTEAFF	TGTGCCAGCCTCGGGGCAGGGACTGAAGCTTTCTTT
TRBD2	once	TRBV7-7	TRBJ2-3	CASSLGLAGGTQYF	TGTGCTAGCAGCTTAGGACTAGCGGGAGGGACGCAGTATTTT
.	few	TRBV7-2	TRBJ2-7	CASSLELAYEQYF	TGTGCCAGCAGCTTAGAACTAGCCTACGAGCAGTACTTC
TRBD2	once	TRBV18	TRBJ2-7	CASSPTTSGTYEQYF	TGTGCCAGCTCACCGACGACTAGCGGGACCTACGAGCAGTACTTC
.	.	TRBV7-7	TRBJ2-1	CASSPAESSYNEQFF	TGTGCCAGCAGCCCAGCGGAGAGCTCCTACAATGAGCAGTTCTTC
.	.	TRBV2	TRBJ1-2	CASYRDTGVHTF	TGTGCCAGTTACCGGGATACAGGCGTCCACACCTTC
.	.	TRBV5-1	TRBJ2-1	CASSSNSPQYNEQFF	TGCGCCAGCAGCTCAAATTCCCCTCAGTACAATGAGCAGTTCTTC
.	.	TRBV29-1	TRBJ1-4	CSVEWGSGINEKLFF	TGCAGCGTTGAATGGGGTTCGGGGATTAATGAAAAACTGTTTTTT
TRBD1	.	TRBV19	TRBJ1-4	CASSIGRPGQAPPTNEKLFF	TGTGCCAGTAGTATTGGCAGACCGGGACAGGCCCCACCAACTAATGAAAAACTGTTTTTT
TRBD1	.	TRBV18	TRBJ1-5	CASSPLDRGINQPQHF	TGTGCCAGCTCACCTCTGGACAGGGGGATCAATCAGCCCCAGCATTTT
TRBD2	.	TRBV5-4	TRBJ2-1	CASSLYASGRNEQFF	TGTGCCAGCAGCTTGTATGCTAGCGGGAGGAATGAGCAGTTCTTC
TRBD2	.	TRBV7-9	TRBJ2-7	CASSLAPSGGYYEQYF	TGTGCCAGCAGCTTAGCGCCCAGCGGGGGATACTACGAGCAGTACTTC
TRBD2	.	TRBV15	TRBJ2-1	CATSKGLAGAVEQFF	TGTGCCACCAGCAAGGGACTAGCGGGAGCTGTCGAGCAGTTCTTC
.	.	TRBV7-9	TRBJ2-2	CASILHQASTGELFF	TGTGCCAGCATCCTCCACCAGGCGAGCACCGGGGAGCTGTTTTTT
TRBD2	.	TRBV18	TRBJ2-2	CASSPPGLAGGDGELFF	TGTGCCAGCTCACCACCGGGACTAGCGGGAGGCGACGGGGAGCTGTTTTTT
.	.	TRBV6-1	TRBJ2-7	CASSESVSYYEQYF	TGTGCCAGCAGTGAATCCGTCAGCTACTACGAGCAGTACTTC
.	.	TRBV7-2	TRBJ2-1	CASRYSYNEQFF	TGTGCCAGCAGGTACTCCTACAATGAGCAGTTCTTC
.	.	TRBV4-1	TRBJ2-2	CASRGTGELFF	TGCGCCAGCAGGGGCACCGGGGAGCTGTTTTTT
TRBD1	.	TRBV7-7	TRBJ2-1	CASSPGTGVHEQFF	TGTGCTAGCAGCCCCGGGACAGGGGTTCATGAGCAGTTCTTC
.	.	TRBV5-1	TRBJ2-2	CASANAPPTGELFF	TGCGCCAGCGCTAACGCGCCCCCTACCGGGGAGCTGTTTTTT
.	.	TRBV19	TRBJ2-1	CASSISPPAGREQFF	TGTGCCAGTAGTATATCCCCCCCGGCCGGGAGAGAGCAGTTCTTC
TRBD1	.	TRBV5-1	TRBJ2-7	CASSLLGTGTYEQYF	TGCGCCAGCAGCTTGCTAGGGACAGGGACCTACGAGCAGTACTTC
.	.	TRBV7-9	TRBJ1-1	CASSITDEAFF	TGTGCCAGCAGTATAACAGATGAAGCTTTCTTT
.	once	TRBV5-1	TRBJ1-2	CASSLGQIGDYGYTF	TGCGCCAGCAGCTTAGGACAAATAGGCGACTATGGCTACACCTTC
.	.	TRBV11-2	TRBJ2-7	CASSRPRTGAQYEQYF	TGTGCCAGCAGCCGCCCTAGGACGGGGGCTCAGTACGAGCAGTACTTC